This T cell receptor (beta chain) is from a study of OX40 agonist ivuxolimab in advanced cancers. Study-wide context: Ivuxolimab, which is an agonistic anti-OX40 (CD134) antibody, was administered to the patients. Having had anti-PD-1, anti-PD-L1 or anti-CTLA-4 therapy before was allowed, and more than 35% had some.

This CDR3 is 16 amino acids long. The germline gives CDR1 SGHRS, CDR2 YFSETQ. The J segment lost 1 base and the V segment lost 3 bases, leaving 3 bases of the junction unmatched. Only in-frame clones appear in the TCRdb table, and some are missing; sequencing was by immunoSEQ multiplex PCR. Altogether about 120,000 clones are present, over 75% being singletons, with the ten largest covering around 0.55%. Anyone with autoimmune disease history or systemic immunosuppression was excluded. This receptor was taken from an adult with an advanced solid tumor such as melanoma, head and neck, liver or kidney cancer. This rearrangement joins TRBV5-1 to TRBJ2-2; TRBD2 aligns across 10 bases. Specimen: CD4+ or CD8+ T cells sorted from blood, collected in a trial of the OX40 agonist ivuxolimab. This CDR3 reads CASSWRLAGNTGELFF. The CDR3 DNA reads TGCGCCAGCAGCTGGCGACTAGCGGGGAACACCGGGGAGCTGTTTTTT.